Listed below are T cell receptor beta chains from one sample, sequenced in a study of a mutant IDH1 vaccine in newly diagnosed glioma. Clones were sequenced by immunoSEQ multiplex PCR, and TCRdb holds only the in-frame ones, with some missing. Among 50,000 to 65,000 clones listed, approximately 80% were seen once. The starting material was PBMCs, obtained from a glioma patient treated with radiotherapy, temozolomide or both. The receptors here all came from a young man with glioma. Each CDR3 is given with its conserved first and last residue. The order of the fields is V gene, clone size, CDR3 length, J gene, D gene, CDR3 DNA, CDR3 protein. The D gene is left open where the match is weak. Where a row states a size, it is once, few, many or the class of an expanded clone; other rows omit it.

v_gene: TRBV2
abundance: -
len: 14
j_gene: TRBJ2-2
d_gene: -
CDR3nt: TGTGCCAGCAGCGCGACACAGAACACCGGGGAGCTGTTTTTT
CDR3aa: CASSATQNTGELFF

v_gene: TRBV4-2
abundance: -
len: 13
j_gene: TRBJ2-1
d_gene: -
CDR3nt: TGTGCCAGCAGCCAAGGGTCAGGCAATGAGCAGTTCTTC
CDR3aa: CASSQGSGNEQFF

v_gene: TRBV10-1
abundance: -
len: 16
j_gene: TRBJ1-5
d_gene: TRBD1
CDR3nt: TGCGCCAGCATCCCCTCGGGCCAGGGGGGAAATCAGCCCCAGCATTTT
CDR3aa: CASIPSGQGGNQPQHF

v_gene: TRBV7-9
abundance: -
len: 16
j_gene: TRBJ2-4
d_gene: -
CDR3nt: TGTGCCAGCAGCTTTCGATCGGGGCGAGGGGAAAACATTCAGTACTTC
CDR3aa: CASSFRSGRGENIQYF

v_gene: TRBV9
abundance: once
len: 14
j_gene: TRBJ1-5
d_gene: -
CDR3nt: TGTGCCAGCAGCGTAGCAGGGGATGGTCAGCCCCAGCATTTT
CDR3aa: CASSVAGDGQPQHF

v_gene: TRBV6-1
abundance: -
len: 15
j_gene: TRBJ1-2
d_gene: -
CDR3nt: TGTGCCAGCAGGACAATGGGGGATATTAGCTATGGCTACACCTTC
CDR3aa: CASRTMGDISYGYTF

v_gene: TRBV28
abundance: once
len: 15
j_gene: TRBJ2-5
d_gene: -
CDR3nt: TGTGCCAGCAGTCCTAGAGTTTATGGTCAAGAGACCCAGTACTTC
CDR3aa: CASSPRVYGQETQYF

v_gene: TRBV5-1
abundance: -
len: 18
j_gene: TRBJ2-6
d_gene: TRBD2
CDR3nt: TGCGCCAGCAGCCTTACGGTAGCGGGATCCTCTGGGGCCAACGTCCTGACTTTC
CDR3aa: CASSLTVAGSSGANVLTF

v_gene: TRBV5-6
abundance: -
len: 15
j_gene: TRBJ2-2
d_gene: -
CDR3nt: TGTGCCAGCAGCTTGGCGCTACTGAGCACCGGGGAGCTGTTTTTT
CDR3aa: CASSLALLSTGELFF

v_gene: TRBV5-4
abundance: few
len: 17
j_gene: TRBJ1-4
d_gene: TRBD1
CDR3nt: TGTGCCAGCAGTAAAATTTGGGACAGGGGACGGGATGAAAAACTGTTTTTT
CDR3aa: CASSKIWDRGRDEKLFF

v_gene: TRBV5-4
abundance: -
len: 11
j_gene: TRBJ1-1
d_gene: -
CDR3nt: TGTGCCAGCAGCGTGAACACTGAAGCTTTCTTT
CDR3aa: CASSVNTEAFF